This T cell receptor beta chain stems from a study of early stage breast cancer tumors. CDR1 LNHNV and CDR2 YYDKDF come from the germline V gene (reference sequence). The CDR3 extends over 17 amino acids. Trimming stripped 1 base from V and 8 bases from J, with 21 bases between. The protocol was immunoSEQ multiplex PCR, while the TCRdb copy is restricted to in-frame clones and leaves out a portion. The sample has tens of thousands of clones, over 80% seen once; the top ten hold roughly 5%. This clonotype originated in a person between 70 and 80 years old with breast cancer. The specimen was blood. V and J are TRBV15 and TRBJ2-1, with D possibly TRBD1 on 6 matching bases. The DNA of the CDR3 is TGTGCCACCAGCAGAGTGAGAATGGGAGCAGGGGTATATGAGCAGTTCTTC. It codes for CATSRVRMGAGVYEQFF.